These 9 T cell receptor beta chains originate from one sample sequenced in a study of cytomegalovirus exposure and HLA in healthy donors. TCRdb's copy holds only in-frame clones and misses some; the assay was immunoSEQ multiplex PCR. The sample lists roughly 220,000 clones, approximately 88% occurring once. Sequenced sample: PBMCs. The receptors were gathered from a woman younger than 45 in good health and CMV-seropositive.

This sequence joins TRBV27 and TRBJ1-2; 8 bases line up with TRBD1. Germline V gene data show CDR1 as MNHEY and CDR2 as SMNVEV (reference sequence). This CDR3 region has 16 residues. The trim removed 6 bases at V and 6 bases at J, leaving 15 bases unmatched. The CDR3 DNA is TGTGCCAGCAGCTACTCCCCGAGACAGGGGTATCATGGCTACACCTTC. Translated: CASSYSPRQGYHGYTF.

The genes are TRBV29-1 and TRBJ1-2, with D unclear. This CDR3 contains 11 residues. With 1 base removed from V and 7 bases from J, the gap between germline ends came to 7 bases. Germline CDR1 reads SQVTM; CDR2 reads ANQGSEA. CDR3 sequence reads: CSVEVRVGYTF. In nucleotides, the CDR3 is TGCAGCGTTGAAGTCCGGGTTGGCTACACCTTC.

This clone was seen ten or more times. The gene calls are TRBV11-3 and TRBJ1-5; D is perhaps TRBD1 (6 bases). Per the germline V gene, CDR1 is SGHNT and CDR2 is YENEEA. The CDR3 is 13 amino acids. Trimming shortened V by 3 bases and J by 7 bases, and 10 bases separated the two germline ends. As DNA, the CDR3 is TGTGCCAGCAGCTTGGACAGATCGCAGCCCCAGCATTTT. Translation: CASSLDRSQPQHF.

The sample holds a few counts of this clone. This chain uses TRBV27 with TRBJ2-2; unclear D gene. Germline CDR1 MNHEY, CDR2 SMNVEV (reference sequence). Trimming left V 4 bases short and J 4 bases short, with 10 bases between. The CDR3 has 14 amino acids. The CDR3 protein is CASSSPISTGELFF. The CDR3 coding sequence is TGTGCCAGCAGTTCCCCCATATCCACCGGGGAGCTGTTTTTT.

The gene calls are TRBV19 and TRBJ2-2, with no clear D. Trimming left V 10 bases short and J 7 bases short, with 10 bases between. The CDR3 consists of 11 residues. Germline V gives CDR1 LNHDA, CDR2 SQIVND (reference sequence). Written as DNA, the CDR3 is TGTGCCACCTTCACGAACGGGGAGCTGTTTTTT. It encodes CATFTNGELFF.

The J gene is TRBJ1-2, the V gene TRBV7-9; possibly TRBD1 for D (6 bases). The germline V gene encodes CDR1 SEHNR and CDR2 FQNEAQ (reference sequence). V was shortened by 4 bases and J by 2 bases, with 14 bases between the two germline ends. This CDR3 has 15 residues. CDR3 nucleotide sequence: TGTGCCAGCAGCTCTCCCGGGGGGCCCAACTATGGCTACACCTTC. Its protein product is CASSSPGGPNYGYTF.

The chain carries TRBV6-5 and TRBJ1-5; 8 bases are a match to TRBD1. The CDR3 loop spans 14 amino acids. The germline V gene encodes CDR1 MNHEY and CDR2 SVGAGI. V dropped 4 bases and J dropped 6; count of bases not matched to a gene: 5. The CDR3 loop reads CASSLGQASQPQHF. The CDR3 DNA is TGTGCCAGCAGTTTGGGACAGGCTAGTCAGCCCCAGCATTTT.

The chain employs TRBV5-1 and TRBJ1-2; tentative D call: TRBD1 (5 bases). Germline V lookup: CDR1 SGHRS, CDR2 YFSETQ. V lost 4 bases to trimming and J lost 7 bases, with 29 bases between them. There are 18 residues in the CDR3. This CDR3 is CASSPYHPTGGDPSGYTF. Here the CDR3 DNA reads TGCGCCAGCAGCCCGTACCACCCGACGGGCGGGGACCCTTCTGGCTACACCTTC. The variable domain in full, with the rest retrieved from reference TRBV5-1 and TRBJ1-2, is KAGVTQTPRYLIKTRGQQVTLSCSPISGHRSVSWYQQTPGQGLQFLFEYFSETQRNKGNFPGRFSGRQFSNSRSEMNVSTLELGDSALYLCASSPYHPTGGDPSGYTFGSGTRLTVV.

The chain joins TRBV6-5 to TRBJ1-3; D possibly corresponds to TRBD1 (6 bases). CDR1 MNHEY and CDR2 SVGAGI come from the germline V gene. CDR3 length: 15 amino acids. Between the trimmed V and J ends, which lost 2 bases and 0 bases, there was a span of 8 bases. The CDR3, as DNA: TGTGCCAGCAGTTACGGGACAACCTCTGGAAACACCATATATTTT. It specifies CASSYGTTSGNTIYF.